This T cell receptor (beta chain) was sequenced for a study of CD8+ T cells in alopecia areata. Study-wide context: C3H/HeJ graft donors with spontaneous alopecia, aged roughly 6-13 months, supplied skin that was transplanted onto female C3H/HeJ mice aged roughly 6-11 weeks.

This clone has a count of ten or more. Its antigen is not known. Gene names and germline match the mouse. Read data end 4 residues before the CDR3 end; the end is taken from the germline J gene. Findings and limits, study-wide: Affected scalp, especially in alopecia totalis/universalis, had a higher clonality than normal scalp did.

This CDR3 contains 18 residues. The germline V and J ends were trimmed by 0 bases and 0 bases, with 17 bases remaining between them. CDR1 is FNHDT, CDR2 SITEND, per germline (reference sequence). Reverse transcribed after extraction, RNA yielded cDNA as the sequencing template. Some clones are missing from TCRdb's copy, which holds only in-frame ones; the method was immunoSEQ multiplex PCR. The record shows 2,500 to 4,000 clones for this sample, with no singletons present. The clonotype originates from a C3H/HeJ mouse with alopecia areata. As its MHC haplotype, the strain has H2-k. Source material: lesional skin. This rearrangement joins TRBV19 to TRBJ2-4; a weak D match, TRBD2 (7 bases). The covered CDR3 bases are TGTGCCAGCAGTATAGCTTGGGGCTGGGGGCGCAGTCAAAAC. Amino acid sequence: CASSIAWGWGRSQN. The full CDR3 protein is CASSIAWGWGRSQNTLYF.